Sequencing of this TCR beta chain was carried out in a study of blood T cell repertoires in COVID-19. Looking at the study overall: Samples taken during acute and convalescent COVID-19 were collected in the United States, Italy and Spain. PBMCs, B-cell-depleted T cells, or T cells provided the cDNA or gDNA that made up the material.

Per the authors' pipeline: Amplified reference gene primers provided the basis for estimating nucleated cell counts. Produced via immunoSEQ multiplex PCR; TCRdb's table is partial and in-frame only. That table furnishes V, J and clone size, whereas the DNA furnished D and trimming. Among 390,000 or so clones, over 75% were seen once, and the ten largest hold roughly 0.99%. Those who participated ranged in age from about 18 to 89 years and resided in some 24 US areas. Trimming shortened V by 3 bases and J by 8 bases, and 17 bases separated the two germline ends. The CDR3 has 15 amino acids. Germline V gives CDR1 MGHDK, CDR2 SYGVNS.

The TCR comes from a man aged 18 to 29 who had recovered from COVID-19. The V call is TRBV25-1, the J call TRBJ2-1, with D tentatively TRBD1 (6 bases). Sequenced input: PBMCs or T cells enriched from blood (not recorded which). The chain's CDR3 is CASSDLLQGLDEQFF. The DNA of the CDR3 is TGTGCCAGCAGTGACTTATTACAGGGTCTTGATGAGCAGTTCTTC.